The 17 T cell receptor beta chains given below trace back to one sample, sequenced in a study of T cell responses to AZD1222 COVID-19 vaccine. Measured with immunoSEQ multiplex PCR; TCRdb has only the in-frame clones, and not every one. The repertoire holds approximately 100,000 clones, with about 86% as singletons. Here the sequenced sample was peripheral blood, taken on day 0 of AZD1222 vaccination. The receptors originated from an adult in good health.

This clone was observed a single time. V and J are TRBV5-4 and TRBJ2-3, with no clear D. There are 12 residues in the CDR3. In germline, CDR1 is SGHNT, CDR2 YYREEE (reference sequence). Trimming stripped 7 bases from V and 0 bases from J, with 6 bases between. The DNA for the CDR3 is TGTGCCAGCCAATCTAGCACAGATACGCAGTATTTT. Its protein is CASQSSTDTQYF.

The chain has TRBV28 and TRBJ2-1, with TRBD2 matching over 8 bases. CDR1 MDHEN and CDR2 SYDVKM come from the germline V gene. The CDR3 runs 17 residues. Trimming at V came to 5 bases and at J to 0 bases, leaving 9 bases not matched to a gene. CDR3 sequence reads: CASSPTLAGGSYNEQFF. The CDR3, as DNA: TGTGCCAGCAGTCCGACTTTGGCGGGAGGCTCCTACAATGAGCAGTTCTTC. The full variable domain, completed using reference TRBV28 and TRBJ2-1, is DVKVTQSSRYLVKRTGEKVFLECVQDMDHENMFWYRQDPGLGLRLIYFSYDVKMKEKGDIPEGYSVSREKKERFSLILESASTNQTSMYLCASSPTLAGGSYNEQFFGPGTRLTVL.

V is TRBV11-2 and J is TRBJ2-7; D possibly corresponds to TRBD2 (5 bases). CDR1 and CDR2 (germline): SGHAT, FQNNGV. The CDR3 consists of 14 residues. Deletions cut 5 bases from V and 1 base from J, with 12 bases between. This CDR3 reads CASSETAGSYEQYF. The CDR3 DNA reads as TGTGCCAGCAGCGAAACGGCGGGTTCCTACGAGCAGTACTTC.

V is TRBV5-1 and J is TRBJ1-1, with D perhaps matching TRBD1 (5 bases). Germline V CDR1 and CDR2: SGHRS, YFSETQ. The CDR3 extends over 15 amino acids. V lost 1 base and J lost 1, with 11 bases in between. CDR3: CASSLWGVQNTEAFF. The CDR3 region has the DNA TGCGCCAGCAGCTTGTGGGGGGTACAGAACACTGAAGCTTTCTTT.

Only one count was recorded for this clone. This sequence joins TRBV3-1 (or the pseudogene TRBV3-2) and TRBJ1-3; no reliable D call. The CDR3 has 13 residues. CDR1 is LGHDT and CDR2 is YNNKEL in the germline V gene (reference sequence). The germline V and J ends were trimmed by 1 base and 8 bases, with 9 bases remaining between them. CDR3 sequence: CASSQVNGDTIYF. DNA for the CDR3: TGTGCCAGCAGCCAAGTTAACGGGGACACCATATATTTT.

V and J are TRBV19 and TRBJ1-1, with a possible D match to TRBD1 (5 bases). V was pared by 6 bases and J by 4 bases, with 12 bases between. The CDR3 consists of 13 residues. Germline V gives CDR1 LNHDA, CDR2 SQIVND (reference sequence). The CDR3 DNA is TGTGCCAGTAGAACCACAGGATTCACTGAAGCTTTCTTT. Encoded protein: CASRTTGFTEAFF. Using reference TRBV19 and TRBJ1-1 for the parts outside the CDR3, the full variable domain is DGGITQSPKYLFRKEGQNVTLSCEQNLNHDAMYWYRQDPGQGLRLIYYSQIVNDFQKGDIAEGYSVSREKKESFPLTVTSAQKNPTAFYLCASRTTGFTEAFFGQGTRLTVV.

The table lists this clone with a few counts. CDR3 protein: CASSILWGDQPQHF. The CDR3 DNA sequence: TGTGCCAGTAGTATCTTATGGGGGGACCAGCCCCAGCATTTT. The rearrangement uses TRBV19 and TRBJ1-5; D is perhaps TRBD1 (5 bases). Germline CDR1 is LNHDA and CDR2 is SQIVND (reference sequence). The CDR3 runs to 14 residues. The V gene lost 3 bases and the J gene lost 7 bases, with 13 bases spanning the gap. Full variable domain (remainder filled in from reference TRBV19 and TRBJ1-5): DGGITQSPKYLFRKEGQNVTLSCEQNLNHDAMYWYRQDPGQGLRLIYYSQIVNDFQKGDIAEGYSVSREKKESFPLTVTSAQKNPTAFYLCASSILWGDQPQHFGDGTRLSIL.

V is TRBV5-5 and J is TRBJ2-7; D unclear. This CDR3 comprises 15 residues. Per germline, CDR1 SGHKS and CDR2 YYEKEE (reference sequence). Trimming removed 6 bases from V and 0 bases from J, with 16 bases in between. Here the CDR3 DNA reads TGTGCCAGCACCCTTGGCGTTTTGGGCTCCTACGAGCAGTACTTC. It translates to CASTLGVLGSYEQYF.

V and J are TRBV28 and TRBJ1-6, with TRBD1 as a possible D gene (5 bases). This CDR3 has 13 amino acids. Germline CDR1 and CDR2: MDHEN and SYDVKM. V shed 8 bases and J shed 15 bases, with 20 bases lying between them. CDR3: CASAPSPRGYLHF. The CDR3 region has the DNA TGTGCCAGCGCGCCCTCCCCGAGGGGCTACCTCCACTTT.

The chain has TRBV27 and TRBJ1-1, with a possible D match to TRBD1 (5 bases). Per the germline V gene, CDR1 is MNHEY and CDR2 is SMNVEV (reference sequence). This CDR3 has 14 amino acids. V lost 6 bases and J lost 4, with 15 bases in between. CDR3 loop: CASRLEGPGTEAFF. CDR3 bases: TGTGCCAGCAGACTCGAGGGACCGGGCACTGAAGCTTTCTTT.

This CDR3 reads CASSLGRGISYEQYF. The CDR3 coding sequence is TGTGCCAGCAGTTTAGGCAGGGGGATCTCCTACGAGCAGTACTTC. V gene TRBV6-5 combines with J gene TRBJ2-7; 7 nucleotides agree with TRBD1. The ends lost 4 bases at V and 0 bases at J; junction bases unmatched: 6. Germline CDR1 reads MNHEY; CDR2 reads SVGAGI. This CDR3 has 15 amino acids.

This rearrangement joins TRBV7-2 to TRBJ1-5; 8 bases map to TRBD1. Looked up from germline, CDR1 is SGHTA and CDR2 is FQGNSA. Trimming at V came to 5 bases and at J to 1 base, leaving 7 bases not matched to a gene. This CDR3 is 16 amino acids long. CDR3 coding DNA: TGTGCCAGCAGCATGGGACAGGTGACCAGCAATCAGCCCCAGCATTTT. It translates to CASSMGQVTSNQPQHF.

The gene calls are TRBV11-2 and TRBJ1-1; a weak D match, TRBD1 (5 bases). The germline gives CDR1 SGHAT, CDR2 FQNNGV. The CDR3 spans 15 residues. V was cut by 3 bases and J by 3 bases, with 14 bases left in between. CDR3 DNA: TGTGCCAGCAGCTTGGGGGTTGGGATTTACACTGAAGCTTTCTTT. It is translated as CASSLGVGIYTEAFF.

This CDR3 is CASSERQGRGFLNTEAFF. In DNA form, the CDR3 reads TGTGCCAGCAGTGAAAGACAGGGCAGAGGGTTTCTGAACACTGAAGCTTTCTTT. The chain couples TRBV6-1 to TRBJ1-1; the match to TRBD1 covers 7 bases. CDR1 is MNHNS and CDR2 is SASEGT in the germline V gene. V trimming: 2 bases; J trimming: 0 bases; junction bases outside the gene matches: 12. This CDR3 region has 18 residues.

The chain uses TRBV11-1 and TRBJ1-1; TRBD1 agrees at 8 bases. The V gene end was trimmed by 1 base and the J gene end by 4 bases; junction bases not matched to a gene: 2. The CDR3 runs to 14 residues. From germline, CDR1 is SGHAT and CDR2 FQDESV (reference sequence). The CDR3 DNA reads TGTGCCAGCAGCTTAGGAGACAGGGGCACTGAAGCTTTCTTT. This gives the protein CASSLGDRGTEAFF.

The chain recombines TRBV18 with TRBJ2-5, with 15 bases matching TRBD2. After removal of 3 bases from V and 4 bases from J, the junction contained 15 bases not matched to a gene. The CDR3 sequence is 20 residues long. Germline V gene lookup returns CDR1 KGHSH and CDR2 LQKENI. This CDR3 reads CASSPGLAGGPPSTRETQYF. As DNA, the CDR3 is TGTGCCAGCTCACCGGGACTAGCGGGAGGTCCCCCCTCAACCCGAGAGACCCAGTACTTC.

The V and J genes are TRBV7-9 and TRBJ1-1; 7 bases fit TRBD1. CDR1 SEHNR and CDR2 FQNEAQ come from the germline V gene (reference sequence). The CDR3 extends over 16 amino acids. After removal of 6 bases from V and 1 base from J, the junction contained 11 bases not matched to a gene. The CDR3 spells CASRGGTGRRNTEAFF. CDR3 bases: TGTGCCAGCAGAGGGGGCACGGGAAGGAGGAACACTGAAGCTTTCTTT.